Below, 5 T cell receptor beta chains from the same sample are listed, as sequenced in a study of control samples from healthy donors and cancer patients. Clones were sequenced by immunoSEQ multiplex PCR, and TCRdb holds only the in-frame ones, with some missing. The sample yields about 120,000 clones, approximately 89% seen once. The sequenced material came from blood. The receptors were sampled from a man aged 35 to 55 in good health.

J is TRBJ2-1 and V is TRBV7-9; 7 bases line up with TRBD1. V lost 3 bases to trimming and J lost 4 bases; unmatched junction nucleotides: 0. The V gene's germline CDR1 is SEHNR and CDR2 FQNEAQ (reference sequence). There are 13 residues in the CDR3. CDR3 nucleotides: TGTGCCAGCAGCTTGGGACAGTACAATGAGCAGTTCTTC. It codes for CASSLGQYNEQFF.

This clone was counted once. The rearrangement uses TRBV12-5 and TRBJ1-5; D not certain. The CDR3 loop spans 15 amino acids. CDR1 and CDR2 from the germline V gene are LGHNT and FRNRAP. Trimming removed 2 bases from V and 4 bases from J, with 12 bases in between. The CDR3 nucleotides are TGTGCTAGTGGTTTGCCCGGAGTTGGGAATCAGCCCCAGCATTTT. This codes for CASGLPGVGNQPQHF.

The genes are TRBV3-1 (or the pseudogene TRBV3-2) and TRBJ2-2, with TRBD2 identical over 7 bases. Germline V CDR1 and CDR2: LGHDT, YNNKEL (reference sequence). The length of the CDR3 is 16 residues. Trimming at V came to 0 bases and at J to 6 bases, leaving 7 bases not matched to a gene. The CDR3 nucleotides read TGTGCCAGCAGCCAAGATCCCGGGGGGAGGGCCGGGGAGCTGTTTTTT. It is translated as CASSQDPGGRAGELFF.

This chain links TRBV21-1 with TRBJ1-3. TRBV21-1 is described as a pseudogene. The CDR3 runs 17 residues. The CDR3 spells CASSKRHGGFPGNTIYF. Written as DNA, the CDR3 is TGTGCCAGCAGCAAAAGGCACGGGGGCTTTCCTGGAAACACCATATATTTT.

The V and J genes are TRBV2 and TRBJ1-1; D is uncertain. Trimming left V 2 bases short and J 1 base short, with 8 bases between. The CDR3 is made up of 14 amino acids. Looked up from germline, CDR1 is SNHLY and CDR2 is FYNNEI. The CDR3 spells CASSERGANTEAFF. CDR3 DNA sequence: TGTGCCAGCAGTGAACGCGGCGCGAACACTGAAGCTTTCTTT.